The rows below give T cell receptor beta chains drawn from one sample of a study of cytomegalovirus exposure and HLA in healthy donors. Sequencing was performed with immunoSEQ multiplex PCR; in TCRdb, only in-frame clones are kept and a portion is missing. This table holds about 200,000 clones, 86% found once. The sequencing input was PBMCs. These receptors originate from a woman aged 25 to 39 in good health and CMV-seronegative. Each CDR3 is given with its conserved first and last residue. D genes are given only for firm matches. Clone size is not always given. Where it is, it says once, few, many or a class for expanded clones.

>TRBV7-3|-|TRBD2|TRBJ2-3
TGTGCCAGCAGCCCGTGGACTAGCGGGGAGGCTAGAGATACGCAGTATTTT
CASSPWTSGEARDTQYF
>TRBV28|-|-|TRBJ2-3
TGTGCCAGCAGTTTACCAAGCGGCGGGAAGTTTCAGTATTTT
CASSLPSGGKFQYF
>TRBV27|-|-|TRBJ2-5
TGTGCCAGCAGTTTGCGGGAAGGGGAGACCCAGTACTTC
CASSLREGETQYF
>TRBV5-1|few|TRBD1|TRBJ2-7
TGCGCCAGCAGCCCCGGGACAGGAGGATTCGAGCAGTACTTC
CASSPGTGGFEQYF
>TRBV2|-|TRBD1|TRBJ2-7
TGTGCCAGCACGGGACAGGGGAGCGAGCAGTACTTC
CASTGQGSEQYF
>TRBV2|-|TRBD1|TRBJ2-5
TGTGCCAGCAGAGACGACAGGGATGAGACCCAGTACTTC
CASRDDRDETQYF
>TRBV15|-|-|TRBJ2-1
TGTGCCACCAGCAGAGATCTGAGCGGGTCCTACAATGAGCAGTTCTTC
CATSRDLSGSYNEQFF
>TRBV28|-|TRBD1|TRBJ2-7
TGTGCCAGCAGTTTGTTCCGGTTAACGTCCGGGACAGGGGATTACGAGCAGTACTTC
CASSLFRLTSGTGDYEQYF
>TRBV2|-|-|TRBJ2-7
TGTGCCAGCAGTGAAGTGCCCGGGTACGAGCAGTACTTC
CASSEVPGYEQYF
>TRBV19|-|-|TRBJ2-7
TGTGCCAGTAGCGGGGGGCCCTACGAGCAGTACTTC
CASSGGPYEQYF
>TRBV28|-|-|TRBJ1-5
TGTGCCAGCAGCTTAGGGAGTTATCAGCCCCAGCATTTT
CASSLGSYQPQHF
>TRBV19|-|-|TRBJ2-2
TGTGCCAGTAGACAGGGTGTAGGCGGGGAGCTGTTTTTT
CASRQGVGGELFF
>TRBV6-1|-|TRBD2|TRBJ2-7
TGTGCCAGCAGAGGACTAGCGGGACGGGCCTACGAGCAGTACTTC
CASRGLAGRAYEQYF
>TRBV2|-|-|TRBJ1-5
TGTGCCAGCAGTGAAGTGACAGACAATCAGCCCCAGCATTTT
CASSEVTDNQPQHF
>TRBV6-1|-|-|TRBJ2-5
TGTGCCAGCACCGAGGGGGGGAGAGAGACCCAGTACTTC
CASTEGGRETQYF
>TRBV7-9|-|-|TRBJ2-1
TGTGCCAGCAGCTTAGCCTTCGAGTCGAGTTTCAAGCAGTTCTTC
CASSLAFESSFKQFF
>TRBV18|-|TRBD1|TRBJ2-1
TGTGCCAGCTCACCCACGACAGGGGGTACTTCGGGCAATGAGCAGTTCTTC
CASSPTTGGTSGNEQFF
>TRBV10-3|-|TRBD2|TRBJ2-3
TGTGCCATCAGGGGGGGGCGGGGGGCCACAGATACGCAGTATTTT
CAIRGGRGATDTQYF
>TRBV7-9|-|TRBD1|TRBJ2-1
TGTGCCAGCAGCTTCCGAGGACAGGGGGTCGGCAATGAGCAGTTCTTC
CASSFRGQGVGNEQFF
>TRBV5-6|-|TRBD1|TRBJ2-3
TGTGCCAGCAGCTTGGGGACAGGGGAAACAGATACGCAGTATTTT
CASSLGTGETDTQYF
>TRBV10-1|once|-|TRBJ2-2
TGCGCCAGCAGTGAGTCGAACCCCGGGAGCGGGGAGCTGTTTTTT
CASSESNPGSGELFF
>TRBV5-1|-|-|TRBJ1-2
TGCGCCAGCAGCAGCTCCGGACAGAATAACTATGGCTACACCTTC
CASSSSGQNNYGYTF
>TRBV5-4|-|TRBD2|TRBJ2-1
TGTGCCAGCAGACCGGGACTAGCTGGAAACAATGAGCAGTTCTTC
CASRPGLAGNNEQFF
>TRBV5-1|-|-|TRBJ2-3
TGCGCCAGCAGCTTGAAAACAGCCTTTTACCGCACAGATACGCAGTATTTT
CASSLKTAFYRTDTQYF